A single sample is the source of the 6 T cell receptor beta chains below, sequenced in a study of T cell responses to AZD1222 COVID-19 vaccine. The repertoire was sequenced with immunoSEQ multiplex PCR; TCRdb's copy has only in-frame clones and lacks some. The sample includes around 190,000 clones, approximately 86% of them seen just once. Sequencing was performed on peripheral blood, taken on day 0 of AZD1222 vaccination. The receptors shown here come from an adult in good health.

This chain joins TRBV14 and TRBJ1-6; no definite D call. Germline values: CDR1 SGHDN, CDR2 FVKESK. The CDR3 is 12 residues long. V lost 4 bases and J lost 3, with 1 base in between. The CDR3 nucleotides are TGTGCCAGCAGCCTCTATAATTCACCCCTCCACTTT. This encodes CASSLYNSPLHF.

The rearrangement uses TRBV27 and TRBJ2-2, with no clear D. This CDR3 contains 17 residues. Germline CDR1 reads MNHEY; CDR2 reads SMNVEV (reference sequence). The V and J ends lost 7 bases and 1 base respectively, with 19 bases between them. The CDR3 coding sequence is TGTGCCAGCACCTCGACCTATGAGGAGCGGAACACCGGGGAGCTGTTTTTT. This codes for CASTSTYEERNTGELFF.

The V gene is TRBV5-6, the J gene TRBJ1-2; TRBD1 is a possible D gene (6 bases). The CDR3 consists of 16 residues. The germline gives CDR1 SGHDT, CDR2 YYEEEE. Deletions cut 3 bases from V and 2 bases from J, with 17 bases between. The DNA of the CDR3 is TGTGCCAGCAGCTCGGGTCCGGGGGCGGAGAACTATGGCTACACCTTC. Translating it yields CASSSGPGAENYGYTF. The full variable domain, its missing parts supplied by reference TRBV5-6 and TRBJ1-2, is DAGVTQSPTHLIKTRGQQVTLRCSPKSGHDTVSWYQQALGQGPQFIFQYYEEEERQRGNFPDRFSGHQFPNYSSELNVNALLLGDSALYLCASSSGPGAENYGYTFGSGTRLTVV.

This CDR3 is CASTATGETEAFF. CDR3 nucleotide sequence: TGTGCCAGCACCGCGACAGGGGAAACTGAAGCTTTCTTT. This sequence joins TRBV28 and TRBJ1-1, with 8 positions matching TRBD1. V lost 7 bases and J lost 5; bases outside the gene matches: 6. Germline V gene lookup returns CDR1 MDHEN and CDR2 SYDVKM. The CDR3 totals 13 residues.

The chain couples TRBV6-5 to TRBJ2-3, with 10 bases aligning to TRBD2. The CDR3 loop spans 15 amino acids. With V trimmed by 4 bases and J by 1 base, 2 bases remained unmatched. CDR1 is MNHEY and CDR2 is SVGAGI in the germline V gene. The DNA for the CDR3 is TGTGCCAGCAGTTCAGGGACTAGCGGCACAGATACGCAGTATTTT. Translating it yields CASSSGTSGTDTQYF.

The V and J genes are TRBV4-1 and TRBJ2-7; D is unresolved. CDR3 length equals 14 residues. Germline lookup yields CDR1 MGHRA and CDR2 YSYEKL. With 0 bases removed from V and 2 bases from J, the gap between germline ends came to 8 bases. The chain's CDR3 is CASSQEGPTYEQYF. DNA of the CDR3: TGCGCCAGCAGCCAAGAGGGCCCAACCTACGAGCAGTACTTC.